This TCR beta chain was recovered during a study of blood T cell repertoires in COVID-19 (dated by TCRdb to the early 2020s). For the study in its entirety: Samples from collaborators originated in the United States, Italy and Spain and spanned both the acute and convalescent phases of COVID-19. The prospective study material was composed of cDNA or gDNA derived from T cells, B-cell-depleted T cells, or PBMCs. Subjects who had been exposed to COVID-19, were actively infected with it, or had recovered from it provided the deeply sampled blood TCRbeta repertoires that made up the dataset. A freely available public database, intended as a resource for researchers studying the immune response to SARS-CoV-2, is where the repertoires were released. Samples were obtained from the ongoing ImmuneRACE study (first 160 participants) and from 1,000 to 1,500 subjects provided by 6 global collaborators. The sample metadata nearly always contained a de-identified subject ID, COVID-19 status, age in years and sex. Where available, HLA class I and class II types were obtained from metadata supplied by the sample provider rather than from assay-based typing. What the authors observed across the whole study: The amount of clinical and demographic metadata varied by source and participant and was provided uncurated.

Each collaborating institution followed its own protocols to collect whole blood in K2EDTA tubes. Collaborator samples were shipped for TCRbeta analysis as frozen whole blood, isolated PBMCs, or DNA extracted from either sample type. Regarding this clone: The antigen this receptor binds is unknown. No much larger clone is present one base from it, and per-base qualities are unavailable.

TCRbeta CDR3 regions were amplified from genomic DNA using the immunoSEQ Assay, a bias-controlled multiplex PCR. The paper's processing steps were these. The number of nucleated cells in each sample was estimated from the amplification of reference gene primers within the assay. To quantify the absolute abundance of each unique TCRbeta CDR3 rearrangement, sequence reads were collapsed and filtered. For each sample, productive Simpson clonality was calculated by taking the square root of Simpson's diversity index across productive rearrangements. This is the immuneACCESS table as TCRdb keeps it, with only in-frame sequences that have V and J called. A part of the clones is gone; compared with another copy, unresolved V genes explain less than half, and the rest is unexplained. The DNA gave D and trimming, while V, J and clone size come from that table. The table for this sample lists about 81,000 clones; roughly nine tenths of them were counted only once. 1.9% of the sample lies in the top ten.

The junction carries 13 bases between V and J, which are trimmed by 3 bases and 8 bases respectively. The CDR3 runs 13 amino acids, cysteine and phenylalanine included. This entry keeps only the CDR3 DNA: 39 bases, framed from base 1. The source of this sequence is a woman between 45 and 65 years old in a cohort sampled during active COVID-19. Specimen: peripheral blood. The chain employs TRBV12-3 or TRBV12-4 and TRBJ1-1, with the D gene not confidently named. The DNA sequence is TGTGCCAGCAGTTTCGCGGGCCCGACAGAAGCTTTCTTT. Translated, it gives CASSFAGPTEAFF.